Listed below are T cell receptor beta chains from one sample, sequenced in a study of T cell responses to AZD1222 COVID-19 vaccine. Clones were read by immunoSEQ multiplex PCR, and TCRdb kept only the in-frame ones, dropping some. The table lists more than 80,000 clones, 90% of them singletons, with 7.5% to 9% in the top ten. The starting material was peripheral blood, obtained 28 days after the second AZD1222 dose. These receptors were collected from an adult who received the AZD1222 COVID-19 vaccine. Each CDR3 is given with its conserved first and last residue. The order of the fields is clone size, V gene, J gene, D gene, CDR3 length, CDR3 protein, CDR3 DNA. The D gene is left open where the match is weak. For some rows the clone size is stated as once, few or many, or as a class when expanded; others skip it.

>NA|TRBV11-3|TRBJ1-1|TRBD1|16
CASSSGGQGANTEAFF
TGTGCCAGCAGCTCGGGGGGACAGGGGGCGAACACTGAAGCTTTCTTT
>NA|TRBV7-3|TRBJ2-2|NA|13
CASSLEGTGELFF
TGTGCCAGCAGCTTAGAGGGCACCGGGGAGCTGTTTTTT
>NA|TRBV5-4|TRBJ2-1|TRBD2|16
CASNKPGLVGLGEQFF
TGTGCCAGCAACAAACCGGGACTAGTAGGGTTGGGGGAGCAGTTCTTC
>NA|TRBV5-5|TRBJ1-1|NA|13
CASSLATGTEAFF
TGTGCCAGCAGCTTGGCAACGGGTACTGAAGCTTTCTTT
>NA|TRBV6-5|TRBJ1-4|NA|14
CASRWARAGEKLFF
TGTGCCAGCCGGTGGGCCAGGGCGGGTGAAAAACTGTTTTTT
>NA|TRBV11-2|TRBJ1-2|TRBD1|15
CASSSKTGNLGGYTF
TGTGCCAGCAGCTCGAAGACAGGGAATCTTGGCGGCTACACCTTC
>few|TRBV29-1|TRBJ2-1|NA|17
CSVEDPIGVVAYNEQFF
TGCAGCGTTGAAGATCCCATCGGGGTCGTTGCCTACAATGAGCAGTTCTTC
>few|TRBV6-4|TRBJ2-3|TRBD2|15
CASSDSSGATDTQYF
TGTGCCAGCAGTGACTCTAGCGGGGCCACAGATACGCAGTATTTT
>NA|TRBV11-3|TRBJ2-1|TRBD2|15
CASSRTSGGLYEQFF
TGTGCCAGCAGCCGTACTAGCGGGGGGTTGTATGAGCAGTTCTTC
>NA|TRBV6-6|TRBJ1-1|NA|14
CASSMGGKNTEAFF
TGTGCCAGCAGTATGGGTGGGAAGAACACTGAAGCTTTCTTT
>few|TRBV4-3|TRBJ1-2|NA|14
CASSQDVTSYGYTF
TGCGCCAGCAGCCAAGATGTGACCTCCTATGGCTACACCTTC
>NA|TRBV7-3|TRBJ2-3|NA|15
CASSSAGAAADTQYF
TGTGCCAGCAGCTCTGCGGGGGCAGCGGCAGATACGCAGTATTTT
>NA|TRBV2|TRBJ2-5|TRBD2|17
CASSPGIAGGMVETQYF
TGTGCCAGCAGTCCAGGAATAGCGGGGGGGATGGTAGAGACCCAGTACTTC
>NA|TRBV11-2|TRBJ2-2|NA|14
CASSLPGNTGELFF
TGTGCCAGCAGCTTACCGGGGAACACCGGGGAGCTGTTTTTT
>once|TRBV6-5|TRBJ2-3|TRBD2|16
CASSYSTSGGTDTQYF
TGTGCCAGCAGTTACTCAACTAGCGGGGGGACAGATACGCAGTATTTT
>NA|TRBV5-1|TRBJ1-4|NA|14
CASSLSTPNEKLFF
TGCGCCAGCAGCTTGAGTACGCCCAATGAAAAACTGTTTTTT
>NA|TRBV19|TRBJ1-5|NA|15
CASSIGYLSNQPQHF
TGTGCCAGTAGTATAGGGTACTTGAGCAATCAGCCCCAGCATTTT
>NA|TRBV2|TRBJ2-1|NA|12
CASTGVDARQFF
TGTGCCAGCACCGGGGTGGATGCGCGGCAGTTCTTC
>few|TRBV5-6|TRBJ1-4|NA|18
CASSRSPGTIPTNEKLFF
TGTGCCAGCAGCCGCAGCCCCGGGACTATCCCCACTAATGAAAAACTGTTTTTT
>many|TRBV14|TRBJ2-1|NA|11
CASSRGNEQFF
TGTGCCAGCAGCCGGGGGAATGAGCAGTTCTTC
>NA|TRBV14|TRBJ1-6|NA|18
CASSQAQTAGDYNSPLHF
TGTGCCAGCAGCCAAGCTCAGACCGCGGGGGACTATAATTCACCCCTCCACTTT
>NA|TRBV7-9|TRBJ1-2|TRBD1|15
CASSPRDRVVYGYTF
TGTGCCAGCAGCCCTAGGGACAGGGTCGTCTATGGCTACACCTTC
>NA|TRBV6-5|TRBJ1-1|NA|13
CASSLRGNTEAFF
TGTGCCAGCAGTCTCCGGGGGAACACTGAAGCTTTCTTT
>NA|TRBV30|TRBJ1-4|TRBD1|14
CAWAGGQGASKLFF
TGTGCCTGGGCTGGGGGACAGGGGGCCTCTAAACTGTTTTTT
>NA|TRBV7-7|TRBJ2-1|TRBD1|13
CASSRTGGYEQFF
TGTGCTAGCAGCCGGACAGGGGGCTATGAGCAGTTCTTC
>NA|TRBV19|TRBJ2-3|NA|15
CASGSSGVSTDTQYF
TGTGCCAGTGGATCGTCAGGGGTTAGCACAGATACGCAGTATTTT
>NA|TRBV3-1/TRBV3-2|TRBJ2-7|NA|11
CASSQVDEQYF
TGTGCCAGCAGCCAAGTCGACGAGCAGTACTTC
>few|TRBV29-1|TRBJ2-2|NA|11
CSGRQAGELFF
TGCAGCGGTCGACAGGCCGGGGAGCTGTTTTTT
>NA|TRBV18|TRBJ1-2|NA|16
CASSTLGVTQNYGYTF
TGTGCCAGCTCAACTCTGGGGGTGACCCAGAACTATGGCTACACCTTC
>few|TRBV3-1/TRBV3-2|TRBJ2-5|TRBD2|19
CASSQAAGGIIPSMETQYF
TGTGCCAGCAGCCAAGCAGCGGGGGGGATTATCCCCTCTATGGAGACCCAGTACTTC
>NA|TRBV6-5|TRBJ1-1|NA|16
CASSWSGPPMNTEAFF
TGTGCCAGCAGTTGGTCCGGGCCCCCCATGAACACTGAAGCTTTCTTT